This is a list of T cell receptor beta chains from one sample in a study of blood T cell repertoires in COVID-19. This table comes from immunoSEQ multiplex PCR, and its TCRdb copy is limited to in-frame clones, with some not included. The data contain about 220,000 clones, about 88% of them seen just once; the ten biggest clones take up just over 2.5%. Sequencing was done on a sample of PBMCs or T cells enriched from blood (not recorded which). The receptors were sampled from a woman in her 30s who had recovered from COVID-19. The CDR3 runs from the conserved cysteine through the conserved F or W. The order of the fields is J gene, V gene, CDR3 protein.

TRBJ2-7	TRBV4-2	CASSQEAVAGSYEQYF
TRBJ1-6	TRBV5-1	CASSLVGGGNNSPLHF
TRBJ2-6	TRBV19	CASHPGQGSGANVLTF
TRBJ2-3	TRBV9	CASSVVAMADTQYF
TRBJ2-1	TRBV4-3	CASSQDRVSGGAHEQFF
TRBJ2-7	TRBV6-5	CASSLGPLYEQYF
TRBJ2-7	TRBV19	CATRDYASYEQYF
TRBJ2-7	TRBV5-1	CASSLGRSLYEQYF
TRBJ1-2	TRBV3-1/TRBV3-2	CASSHNWGQGIANYGYTF
TRBJ2-3	TRBV7-6	CASSLAGLGSTDTQYF
TRBJ1-6	TRBV7-2	CASSWPRNSPLHF
TRBJ2-7	TRBV10-3	CAISEQSLQYF
TRBJ1-2	TRBV3-1/TRBV3-2	CASSQEAGGNYGYTF
TRBJ1-2	TRBV11-1	CASTNLYRGLNYGYTF
TRBJ1-1	TRBV9	CASSVSVDTEAFF
TRBJ2-1	TRBV6-5	CASSAPGGEQFF
TRBJ2-7	TRBV7-9	CASSLPRETYEQYF
TRBJ2-2	TRBV11-2	CASSLLPFTGLSGELFF
TRBJ1-1	TRBV19	CASKEGVNTEAFF
TRBJ2-3	TRBV4-1	CASSPETGVGDTQYF
TRBJ1-4	TRBV7-9	CASSSDRQVNEKLFF
TRBJ1-1	TRBV9	CASSAGQGRNTEAFF
TRBJ2-7	TRBV18	CASSRRDRGLEQYF
TRBJ2-7	TRBV7-2	CASSLSFTMSSYEQYF
TRBJ2-5	TRBV12-5	CASAPPGGSEETQYF
TRBJ1-5	TRBV19	CASSIGSRSNQPQHF
TRBJ2-3	TRBV7-2	CASSLGQSADTQYF